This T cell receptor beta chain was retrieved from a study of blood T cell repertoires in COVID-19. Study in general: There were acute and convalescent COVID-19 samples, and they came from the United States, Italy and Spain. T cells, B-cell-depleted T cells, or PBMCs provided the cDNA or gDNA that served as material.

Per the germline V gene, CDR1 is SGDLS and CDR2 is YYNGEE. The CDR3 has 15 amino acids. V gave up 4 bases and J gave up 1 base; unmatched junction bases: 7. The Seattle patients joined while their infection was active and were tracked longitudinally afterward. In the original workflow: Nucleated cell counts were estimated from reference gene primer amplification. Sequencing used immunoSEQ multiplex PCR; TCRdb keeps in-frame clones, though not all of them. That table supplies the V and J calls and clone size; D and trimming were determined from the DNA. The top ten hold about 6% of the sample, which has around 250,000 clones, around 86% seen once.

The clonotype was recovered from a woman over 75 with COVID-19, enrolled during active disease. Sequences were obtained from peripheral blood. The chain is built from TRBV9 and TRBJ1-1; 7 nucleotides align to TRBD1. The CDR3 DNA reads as TGTGCCAGCAGCCCCTGGACAGGAAGGAACACTGAAGCTTTCTTT. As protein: CASSPWTGRNTEAFF.